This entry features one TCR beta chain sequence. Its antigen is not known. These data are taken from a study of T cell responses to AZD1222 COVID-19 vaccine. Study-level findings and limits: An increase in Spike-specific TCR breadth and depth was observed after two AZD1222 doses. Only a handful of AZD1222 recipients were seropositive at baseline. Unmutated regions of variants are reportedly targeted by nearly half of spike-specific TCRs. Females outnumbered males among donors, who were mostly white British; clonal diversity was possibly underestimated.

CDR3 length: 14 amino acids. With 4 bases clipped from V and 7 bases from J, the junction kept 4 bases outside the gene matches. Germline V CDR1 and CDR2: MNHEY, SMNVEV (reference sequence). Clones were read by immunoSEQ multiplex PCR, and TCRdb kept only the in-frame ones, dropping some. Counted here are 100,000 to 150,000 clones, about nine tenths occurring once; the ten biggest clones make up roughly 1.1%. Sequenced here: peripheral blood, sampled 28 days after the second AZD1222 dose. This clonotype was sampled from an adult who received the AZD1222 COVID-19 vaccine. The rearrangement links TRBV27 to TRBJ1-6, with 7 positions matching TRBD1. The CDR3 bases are TGTGCCAGCAGTTCGACAGGGTTGAATTCACCCCTCCACTTT. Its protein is CASSSTGLNSPLHF.